What follows is one TCR beta chain and its context. Its antigen is unknown. Sample-barcoded 5' priming and a J-beta primer mix drove a second PCR of about 6 to 11 cycles. TCRdb re-called the 5' RACE reads with MiXCR, one entry per CDR3 protein. The sample contains roughly 1,800,000 distinct CDR3 sequences, about 50% of which appear only once. This record comes from a study of blood T cells in healthy people across ages. Study-wide context: There was about one barcoded beta molecule captured by template switching per two T cells. General observations from the study: Getting older went along with TCR beta diversity per million T cells dropping roughly linearly. Diversity estimates drawn from one million T cells were deemed underestimates.

The CDR3 contains 16 residues. CDR1 and CDR2 (germline): SGDLS, YYNGEE. The ends lost 2 bases at V and 6 bases at J; junction bases unmatched: 11. Drawing of peripheral blood yielded 8.5 to 10 milliliters from each donor. This TCR was sampled from a woman in her thirties or forties in good health. This chain connects TRBV9 to TRBJ2-3; TRBD2 agrees at 8 bases. The sequenced sample was blood. CDR3 sequence: CASSVAGRGGQDTQYF. Written as DNA, the CDR3 is TGTGCCAGCAGCGTCGCGGGTCGGGGGGGCCAGGATACGCAGTATTTT.